This T cell receptor beta chain was observed in a study of T cell responses to AZD1222 COVID-19 vaccine. TCRdb keeps only in-frame clones here, not all; method: immunoSEQ multiplex PCR. The sample includes some 80,000 clones, about 87% of them seen just once. On this clone: The antigen is unknown.

Trimming removed 8 bases at V and 0 bases at J, with 13 bases between. CDR1 SNHLY and CDR2 FYNNEI come from the germline V gene. The CDR3 is 14 amino acids. Study-level findings and limits: Targeting of unmutated variant regions was reportedly seen in nearly half of spike-specific TCRs.

This chain uses TRBV2 with TRBJ1-1, with D possibly being TRBD1 (5 bases). The material sequenced was peripheral blood, taken on day 0 of AZD1222 vaccination. The clonotype comes from an adult in good health. CDR3 in DNA: TGTGCCAGCCATGAGGACACTCTGAACACTGAAGCTTTCTTT. As protein: CASHEDTLNTEAFF.